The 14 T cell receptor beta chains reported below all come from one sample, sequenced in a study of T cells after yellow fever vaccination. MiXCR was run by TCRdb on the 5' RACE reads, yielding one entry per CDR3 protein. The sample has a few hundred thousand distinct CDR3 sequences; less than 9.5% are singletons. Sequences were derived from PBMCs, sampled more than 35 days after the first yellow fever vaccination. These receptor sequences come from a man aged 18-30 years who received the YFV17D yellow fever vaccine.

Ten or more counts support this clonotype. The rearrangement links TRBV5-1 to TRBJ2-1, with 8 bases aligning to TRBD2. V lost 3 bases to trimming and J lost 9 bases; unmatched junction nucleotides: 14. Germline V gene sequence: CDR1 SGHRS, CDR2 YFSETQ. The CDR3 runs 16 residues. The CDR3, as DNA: TGCGCCAGCAGCTCCCAGGGCGGGGGGCGCGGTTCTGAGCAGTTCTTC. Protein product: CASSSQGGGRGSEQFF.

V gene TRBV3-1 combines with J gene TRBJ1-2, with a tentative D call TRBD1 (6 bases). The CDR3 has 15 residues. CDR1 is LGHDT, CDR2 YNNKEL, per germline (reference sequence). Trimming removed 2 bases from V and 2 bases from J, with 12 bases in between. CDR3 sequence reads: CASSQNQGLNYGYTF. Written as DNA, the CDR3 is TGTGCCAGCAGCCAAAACCAGGGGCTCAACTATGGCTACACCTTC. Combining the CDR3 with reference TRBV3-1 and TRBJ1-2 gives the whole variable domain DTAVSQTPKYLVTQMGNDKSIKCEQNLGHDTMYWYKQDSKKFLKIMFSYNNKELIINETVPNRFSPKSPDKAHLNLHINSLELGDSAVYFCASSQNQGLNYGYTFGSGTRLTVV.

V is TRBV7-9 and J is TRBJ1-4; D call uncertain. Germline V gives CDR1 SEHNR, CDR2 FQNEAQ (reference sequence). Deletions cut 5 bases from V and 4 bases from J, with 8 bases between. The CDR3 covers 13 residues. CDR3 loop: CASSTGDNEKLFF. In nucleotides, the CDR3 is TGTGCCAGCAGCACCGGAGATAATGAAAAACTGTTTTTT.

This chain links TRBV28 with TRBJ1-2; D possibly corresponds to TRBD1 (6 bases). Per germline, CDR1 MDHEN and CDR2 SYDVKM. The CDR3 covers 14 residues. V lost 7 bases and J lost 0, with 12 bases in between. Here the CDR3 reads CASKIQGTNYGYTF. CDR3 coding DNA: TGTGCCAGCAAAATCCAGGGGACTAACTATGGCTACACCTTC.

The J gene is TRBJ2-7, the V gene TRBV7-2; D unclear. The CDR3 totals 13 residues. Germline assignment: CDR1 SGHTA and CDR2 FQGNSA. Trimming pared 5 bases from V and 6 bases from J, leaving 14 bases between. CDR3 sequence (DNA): TGTGCCAGCAGCGTTACAAATGGTCCCGAGCAGTACTTC. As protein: CASSVTNGPEQYF.

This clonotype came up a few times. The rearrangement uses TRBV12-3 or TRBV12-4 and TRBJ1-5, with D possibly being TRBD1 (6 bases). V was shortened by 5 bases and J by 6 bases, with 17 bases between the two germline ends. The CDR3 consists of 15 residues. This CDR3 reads CASSALQGHTQPQHF. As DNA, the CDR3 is TGTGCCAGCAGTGCGTTACAGGGTCATACTCAGCCCCAGCATTTT.

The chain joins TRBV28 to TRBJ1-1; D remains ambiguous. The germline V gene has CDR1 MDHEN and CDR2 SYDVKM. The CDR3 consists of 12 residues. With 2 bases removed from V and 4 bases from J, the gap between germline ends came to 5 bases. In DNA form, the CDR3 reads TGTGCCAGCAGTTTAGTACGCACTGAAGCTTTCTTT. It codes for CASSLVRTEAFF. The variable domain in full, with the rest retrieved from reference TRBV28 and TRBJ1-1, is DVKVTQSSRYLVKRTGEKVFLECVQDMDHENMFWYRQDPGLGLRLIYFSYDVKMKEKGDIPEGYSVSREKKERFSLILESASTNQTSMYLCASSLVRTEAFFGQGTRLTVV.

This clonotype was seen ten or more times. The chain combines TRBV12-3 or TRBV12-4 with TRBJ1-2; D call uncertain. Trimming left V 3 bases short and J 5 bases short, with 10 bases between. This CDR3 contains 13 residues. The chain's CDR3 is CASSFDGLYGYTF. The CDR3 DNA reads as TGTGCCAGCAGTTTCGACGGTTTATATGGCTACACCTTC.

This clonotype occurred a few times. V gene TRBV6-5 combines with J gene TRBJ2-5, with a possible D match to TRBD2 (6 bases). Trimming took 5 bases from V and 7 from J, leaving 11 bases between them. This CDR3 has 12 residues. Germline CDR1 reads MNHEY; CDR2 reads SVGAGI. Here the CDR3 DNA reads TGTGCCAGCAGTGAGCGGGCGGGGACCCAGTACTTC. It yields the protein CASSERAGTQYF.

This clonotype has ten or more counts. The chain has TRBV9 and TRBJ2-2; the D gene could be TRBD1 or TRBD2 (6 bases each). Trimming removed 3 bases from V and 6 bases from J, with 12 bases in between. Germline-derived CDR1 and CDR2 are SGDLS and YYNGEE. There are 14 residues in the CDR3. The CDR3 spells CASSGGALAGELFF. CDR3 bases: TGTGCCAGCAGCGGGGGGGCATTGGCCGGGGAGCTGTTTTTT.

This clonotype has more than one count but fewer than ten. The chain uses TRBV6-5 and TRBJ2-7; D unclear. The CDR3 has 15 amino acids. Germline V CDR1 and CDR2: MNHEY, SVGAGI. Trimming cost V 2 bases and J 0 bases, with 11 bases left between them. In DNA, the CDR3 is TGTGCCAGCAGTTACCAAGGGCGAGGCTCCTACGAGCAGTACTTC. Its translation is CASSYQGRGSYEQYF.

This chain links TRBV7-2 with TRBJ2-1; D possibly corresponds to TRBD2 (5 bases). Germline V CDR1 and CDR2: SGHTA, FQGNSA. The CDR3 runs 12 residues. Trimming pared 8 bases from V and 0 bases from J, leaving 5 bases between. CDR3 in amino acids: CASGSSYNEQFF. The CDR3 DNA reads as TGTGCCAGCGGGAGCTCCTACAATGAGCAGTTCTTC.

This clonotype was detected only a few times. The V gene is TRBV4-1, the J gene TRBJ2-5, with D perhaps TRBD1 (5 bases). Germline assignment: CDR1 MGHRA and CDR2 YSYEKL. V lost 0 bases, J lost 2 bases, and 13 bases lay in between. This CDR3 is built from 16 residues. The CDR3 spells CASSQDVGAGQETQYF. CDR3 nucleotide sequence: TGCGCCAGCAGCCAAGATGTAGGGGCAGGACAAGAGACCCAGTACTTC.

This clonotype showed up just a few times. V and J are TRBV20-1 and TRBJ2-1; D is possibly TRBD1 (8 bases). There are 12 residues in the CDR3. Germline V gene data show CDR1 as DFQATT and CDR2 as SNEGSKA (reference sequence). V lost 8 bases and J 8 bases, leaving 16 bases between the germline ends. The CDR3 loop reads CSQDRAGDEQFF. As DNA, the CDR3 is TGCAGTCAGGACAGGGCGGGGGATGAGCAGTTCTTC.